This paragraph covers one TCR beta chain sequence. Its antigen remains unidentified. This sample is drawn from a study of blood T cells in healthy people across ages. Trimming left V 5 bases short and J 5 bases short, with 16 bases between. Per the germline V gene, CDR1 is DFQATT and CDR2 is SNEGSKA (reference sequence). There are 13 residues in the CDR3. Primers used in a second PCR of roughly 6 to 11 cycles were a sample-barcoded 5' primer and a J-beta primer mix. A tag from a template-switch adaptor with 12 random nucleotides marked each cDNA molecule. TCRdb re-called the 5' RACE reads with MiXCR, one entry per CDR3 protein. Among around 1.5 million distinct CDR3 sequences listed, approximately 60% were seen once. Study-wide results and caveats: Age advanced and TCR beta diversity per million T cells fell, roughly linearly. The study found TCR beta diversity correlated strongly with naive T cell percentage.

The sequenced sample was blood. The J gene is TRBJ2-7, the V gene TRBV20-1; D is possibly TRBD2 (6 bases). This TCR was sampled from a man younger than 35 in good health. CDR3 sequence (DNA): TGCAGTGCTCCGGGACGGACTACCAACGAGCAGTACTTC. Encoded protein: CSAPGRTTNEQYF.